The rows below give T cell receptor beta chains drawn from one sample of a study of OX40 agonist ivuxolimab in advanced cancers. Repertoires were generated with immunoSEQ multiplex PCR, while TCRdb's copy carries only in-frame clones and drops some. The table records approximately 49,000 clones, about four fifths of them present only once. Specimen: CD4+ or CD8+ T cells sorted from blood, collected in a trial of the OX40 agonist ivuxolimab. These receptors originate from an adult with an advanced solid tumor such as melanoma, head and neck, liver or kidney cancer. Each CDR3 is given with its conserved first and last residue. The D gene is left open where the match is weak. The size field is filled for only some rows; it gives once, few, many or a size class.

clone_size j_call v_call d_call cdr3_nt cdr3_aa
medium-sized TRBJ2-1 TRBV19 TRBD2 TGTGCCAGTAGTATTTCACTAGCGGGTAATGAGCAGTTCTTC CASSISLAGNEQFF
. TRBJ2-7 TRBV19 . TGTGCCAGTAGTATAGGCGTGACGGGCTACGAGCAGTACTTC CASSIGVTGYEQYF
. TRBJ1-5 TRBV27 . TGTGCCAGCAGTCAATACTTGACAGGCTTCAATCAGCCCCAGCATTTT CASSQYLTGFNQPQHF
. TRBJ1-5 TRBV19 . TGTGCCAGTAGTATAGGTGGGGATCAGCCCCAGCATTTT CASSIGGDQPQHF
. TRBJ2-3 TRBV2 . TGTGCCATCGACTTATCCTCAGATACGCAGTATTTT CAIDLSSDTQYF
medium-sized TRBJ1-2 TRBV6-5 TRBD1 TGTGCCAGCAGTTACTCACAGGGGGATGTCTATGGCTACACCTTC CASSYSQGDVYGYTF
. TRBJ1-1 TRBV7-8 TRBD1 TGTGCCAGCAGCCCACTGACAGGGTCCGTTGAAGCTTTCTTT CASSPLTGSVEAFF
. TRBJ2-2 TRBV7-9 TRBD1 TGTGCCAGCAGCCCGAGGACAGGGGGAATGAGCGGGGAGCTGTTTTTT CASSPRTGGMSGELFF
once TRBJ2-5 TRBV27 . TGTGCCAGCACAGTGAGGGTGGGTGAGACCCAGTACTTC CASTVRVGETQYF
. TRBJ2-1 TRBV4-1 . TGCGCCAGCAGCCAAGATATAGCGGTGAATGAGCAGTTCTTC CASSQDIAVNEQFF
. TRBJ2-3 TRBV10-2 TRBD2 TGCGCCAGCAGTGATGCGACTAGCCAGATCACAGATACGCAGTATTTT CASSDATSQITDTQYF
. TRBJ2-2 TRBV15 TRBD1 TGTGCCACCAGCAGGGGGACAGTGAACACCGGGGAGCTGTTTTTT CATSRGTVNTGELFF
once TRBJ2-5 TRBV10-2 . TGCGCCAGCAGCATGGCAGAAGAGACCCAGTACTTC CASSMAEETQYF
. TRBJ1-3 TRBV7-9 . TGTGCCAGCAGCTCGCTAGGGGTTTCTGGAAACACCATATATTTT CASSSLGVSGNTIYF
. TRBJ2-7 TRBV28 TRBD1 TGTGCCAGCAGTTATATACAGGGGAGCGAGCAGTACTTC CASSYIQGSEQYF
. TRBJ2-7 TRBV10-1 . TGCGCCAGCAGTATCACGGGCTCGGGGGACGAGCAGTACTTC CASSITGSGDEQYF
. TRBJ1-5 TRBV14 . TGTGCCAGCAGCTCGGCTGCTAGGGGGTCCAATCAGCCCCAGCATTTT CASSSAARGSNQPQHF